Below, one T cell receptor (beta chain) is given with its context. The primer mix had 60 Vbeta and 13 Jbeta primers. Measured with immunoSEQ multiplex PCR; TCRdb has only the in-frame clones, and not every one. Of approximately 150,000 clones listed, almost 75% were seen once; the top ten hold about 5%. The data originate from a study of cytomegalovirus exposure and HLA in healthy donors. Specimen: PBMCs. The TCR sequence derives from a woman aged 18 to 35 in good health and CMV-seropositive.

The CDR3 DNA follows: TGTGCCAGTATCGGTCGGCAGGCCAGGGCGCCCCAGCATTTT. Translated, it gives CASIGRQARAPQHF. The chain recombines TRBV19 with TRBJ1-5; D might be TRBD1 (5 bases). The germline V gene encodes CDR1 LNHDA and CDR2 SQIVND (reference sequence). This CDR3 comprises 14 residues. The V and J ends lost 7 bases and 9 bases respectively, with 19 bases between them.